Below, 22 T cell receptor beta chains from the same sample are listed, as sequenced in a study of beta chain features in type 1 diabetes. Notes on the study in general: TCRB CDR3 length was moderately but significantly reduced in all four CD4+ subsets of Type 1 diabetes patients.

Reverse transcription of all isolated RNA meant that expressed TCRB transcripts were sequenced. Only in-frame clones appear in the TCRdb table, and some are missing; sequencing was by immunoSEQ multiplex PCR. Of hundreds of thousands of clones listed, 10% to 15% are singletons. Their antigen targets remain unknown. Sequencing used naive CD4+ T cells from blood. The receptors were sampled from a man aged 18 to 30 with type 1 diabetes.

V usage is TRBV30 and J usage is TRBJ2-1, with 9 positions matching TRBD2. The CDR3 consists of 12 residues. Looked up from germline, CDR1 is GTSNPN and CDR2 is SVGIG (reference sequence). Unmatched junction bases numbered 5, after V lost 7 bases and J lost 7 bases. For the CDR3, the DNA is TGTGCCTCGGGACTAGCTTCAAATGAGCAGTTCTTC. It encodes CASGLASNEQFF.

This chain connects TRBV18 to TRBJ1-6; D is unclear. The CDR3 runs to 15 residues. V lost 4 bases and J 8 bases, leaving 15 bases between the germline ends. Germline V gives CDR1 KGHSH, CDR2 LQKENI. The CDR3 loop reads CASSLSRPGDSPLHF. In DNA, the CDR3 is TGTGCCAGCTCACTGAGTAGGCCTGGGGATTCACCCCTCCACTTT. The variable domain in full, completed from reference TRBV18 and TRBJ1-6, reads NAGVMQNPRHLVRRRGQEARLRCSPMKGHSHVYWYRQLPEEGLKFMVYLQKENIIDESGMPKERFSAEFPKEGPSILRIQQVVRGDSAAYFCASSLSRPGDSPLHFGNGTRLTVT.

The chain couples TRBV10-1 to TRBJ2-1; D not resolved. V was shortened by 3 bases and J by 0 bases, with 18 bases between the two germline ends. In germline, CDR1 is WNHNN, CDR2 SYGVQD (reference sequence). The CDR3 covers 18 residues. The CDR3 coding sequence is TGCGCCAGCAGTGACCGACTGGCTGTAGAAAGCTCCTACAATGAGCAGTTCTTC. Translated, it gives CASSDRLAVESSYNEQFF.

This clone appeared a few times. The chain links TRBV29-1 to TRBJ2-5; 8 bases are a match to TRBD1. V gave up 3 bases and J gave up 5 bases; unmatched junction bases: 8. This CDR3 is built from 14 residues. Germline CDR1 is SQVTM and CDR2 is ANQGSEA. The CDR3 bases are TGCAGCGTTGACATGGCAGGGGGCGTGGAGACCCAGTACTTC. Residues: CSVDMAGGVETQYF. The whole variable domain, remainder taken from reference TRBV29-1 and TRBJ2-5, is SAVISQKPSRDICQRGTSLTIQCQVDSQVTMMFWYRQQPGQSLTLIATANQGSEATYESGFVIDKFPISRPNLTFSTLTVSNMSPEDSSIYLCSVDMAGGVETQYFGPGTRLLVL.

The V gene is TRBV19, the J gene TRBJ2-1, with no clear D. Per the germline V gene, CDR1 is LNHDA and CDR2 is SQIVND (reference sequence). There are 12 residues in the CDR3. V was clipped by 3 bases and J by 8 bases, with 8 bases between them. CDR3 sequence reads: CASSIQWYEQFF. The CDR3 DNA is TGTGCCAGTAGTATCCAATGGTATGAGCAGTTCTTC.

This clone was seen a few times. This chain links TRBV4-2 with TRBJ1-2; no definite D call. Germline CDR1 reads LGHNA; CDR2 reads YNFKEQ. With 1 base removed from V and 3 bases from J, the gap between germline ends came to 15 bases. This CDR3 region has 16 residues. The CDR3 DNA is TGTGCCAGCAGCCAAGTTCCCGGAGGTTGGGACTATGGCTACACCTTC. Amino acids: CASSQVPGGWDYGYTF.

This clone was seen more than once but under ten times. The V gene is TRBV2, the J gene TRBJ2-1; perhaps TRBD1 as D (6 bases). The germline V gene encodes CDR1 SNHLY and CDR2 FYNNEI. Trimming took off 6 bases at V and 8 bases at J, with 11 bases between the two ends. This CDR3 region has 12 residues. CDR3 residues: CASRGDTYEQFF. Here the CDR3 DNA reads TGTGCCAGCAGGGGGGACACCTATGAGCAGTTCTTC.

The chain recombines TRBV14 with TRBJ2-7, with unresolved D. Germline assignment: CDR1 SGHDN and CDR2 FVKESK. V lost 2 bases and J lost 8, with 10 bases in between. The CDR3 sequence is 12 residues long. CDR3 amino acids: CASSQPLSKQYF. The CDR3, as DNA: TGTGCCAGCAGCCAACCACTTAGTAAGCAGTACTTC. Drawing the rest from reference TRBV14 and TRBJ2-7, the complete variable domain is EAGVTQFPSHSVIEKGQTVTLRCDPISGHDNLYWYRRVMGKEIKFLLHFVKESKQDESGMPNNRFLAERTGGTYSTLKVQPAELEDSGVYFCASSQPLSKQYFGPGTRLTVT.

The genes are TRBV19 and TRBJ1-1; 8 bases are shared with TRBD1. CDR1 and CDR2 from the germline V gene are LNHDA and SQIVND (reference sequence). This CDR3 has 13 residues. After removal of 5 bases from V and 5 bases from J, the junction contained 4 bases not matched to a gene. CDR3 loop: CASSRDRRTEAFF. The CDR3 bases are TGTGCCAGTAGTCGGGACAGGCGGACTGAAGCTTTCTTT.

A few counts support this clone. V is TRBV6-1 and J is TRBJ1-2; 7 bases fit TRBD1. The CDR3 sequence is 12 residues long. Unmatched junction bases numbered 4, after V lost 6 bases and J lost 6 bases. Germline V gives CDR1 MNHNS, CDR2 SASEGT. This CDR3 is CASRIDRDGYTF. CDR3 sequence (DNA): TGTGCCAGCAGAATCGACAGGGATGGCTACACCTTC.

This chain uses TRBV18 with TRBJ1-2, with 8 positions matching TRBD1. CDR1 is KGHSH, CDR2 LQKENI, per germline. Unmatched junction bases numbered 6, after V lost 2 bases and J lost 4 bases. The CDR3 has 15 amino acids. CDR3: CASSPAGGQTYGYTF. The CDR3 DNA reads as TGTGCCAGCTCACCAGCAGGGGGCCAGACCTATGGCTACACCTTC.

This clone was picked up a small number of times. The rearrangement links TRBV7-7 to TRBJ2-5; D not resolved. The CDR3 loop spans 14 amino acids. V was pared by 3 bases and J by 1 base, with 9 bases between. The germline V gene encodes CDR1 SSHAT and CDR2 FNYEAQ (reference sequence). The DNA of the CDR3 is TGTGCCAGCAGCTTCCAAGGGTCCCAAGAGACCCAGTACTTC. It codes for CASSFQGSQETQYF.

The V call is TRBV18, the J call TRBJ1-5; TRBD1 aligns across 7 bases. V lost 2 bases to trimming and J lost 7 bases; unmatched junction nucleotides: 5. Germline assignment: CDR1 KGHSH and CDR2 LQKENI. The CDR3 is made up of 14 amino acids. Written as DNA, the CDR3 is TGTGCCAGCTCACCAATACAGGGGATACAGCCCCAGCATTTT. This gives the protein CASSPIQGIQPQHF.

This clone was found a few times. The V and J genes are TRBV2 and TRBJ1-1; 8 bases map to TRBD1. CDR1 and CDR2 (germline): SNHLY, FYNNEI. This CDR3 spans 16 amino acids. V was clipped by 5 bases and J by 4 bases; unmatched bases: 12. The CDR3 sequence: CASSPSPDRAGTEAFF. The CDR3 bases are TGTGCCAGCAGTCCCTCGCCGGACAGGGCGGGCACTGAAGCTTTCTTT.

The V gene is TRBV7-6, the J gene TRBJ2-5; D unresolved. CDR3 length: 15 residues. V was trimmed by 1 base and J by 4 bases, leaving 13 bases between them. CDR1 SGHVS and CDR2 FNYEAQ come from the germline V gene. The CDR3 sequence: CASSLDTLTGETQYF. The CDR3 DNA follows: TGTGCCAGCAGCTTAGATACTCTAACCGGAGAGACCCAGTACTTC.

This clone was seen a handful of times. The V and J genes are TRBV4-2 and TRBJ1-2; D is unresolved. This CDR3 is built from 12 residues. Germline V gene sequence: CDR1 LGHNA, CDR2 YNFKEQ. Trimming took 0 bases from V and 1 from J, leaving 0 bases between them. CDR3 sequence: CASSQDNYGYTF. CDR3 bases: TGTGCCAGCAGCCAAGATAACTATGGCTACACCTTC.

This clone was detected only a few times. V and J are TRBV30 and TRBJ1-3, with D possibly matching TRBD1 (5 bases). This CDR3 spans 14 amino acids. V lost 1 base to trimming and J lost 7 bases, with 14 bases between them. Germline values: CDR1 GTSNPN, CDR2 SVGIG (reference sequence). For the CDR3, the DNA is TGTGCCTGGAGTGGTGGGGGGAGTAGGAACACCATATATTTT. Its translation is CAWSGGGSRNTIYF. Variable domain in full (rest from reference TRBV30 and TRBJ1-3): SQTIHQWPATLVQPVGSPLSLECTVEGTSNPNLYWYRQAAGRGLQLLFYSVGIGQISSEVPQNLSASRPQDRQFILSSKKLLLSDSGFYLCAWSGGGSRNTIYFGEGSWLTVV.

J is TRBJ1-6 and V is TRBV5-1; D is possibly TRBD1 (6 bases). V was clipped by 0 bases and J by 7 bases, with 11 bases between them. CDR1 and CDR2 from the germline V gene are SGHRS and YFSETQ. The length of the CDR3 is 15 residues. CDR3: CASSLEGGRNSPLHF. The CDR3 DNA is TGCGCCAGCAGCTTGGAGGGGGGCCGGAATTCACCCCTCCACTTT.

The gene calls are TRBV25-1 and TRBJ2-7; D may be TRBD1 (5 bases). The V and J ends lost 1 base and 1 base respectively, with 8 bases between them. From germline, CDR1 is MGHDK and CDR2 SYGVNS. This CDR3 has 14 residues. The chain's CDR3 is CASSEWGRSYEQYF. In DNA, the CDR3 is TGTGCCAGCAGTGAATGGGGCAGATCCTACGAGCAGTACTTC.

This clone occurred a few times. The chain recombines TRBV6-5 with TRBJ1-3; TRBD1 matches at 9 bases. The junction had 4 bases not matched to a gene; V was cut back by 4 bases and J by 0 bases. This CDR3 is built from 16 residues. Per germline, CDR1 MNHEY and CDR2 SVGAGI. The CDR3 spells CASSWTGDYSGNTIYF. CDR3 nucleotide sequence: TGTGCCAGCAGTTGGACAGGGGATTACTCTGGAAACACCATATATTTT.

V and J are TRBV6-5 and TRBJ1-2, with TRBD1 matching over 7 bases. V dropped 5 bases and J dropped 8; count of bases not matched to a gene: 11. The CDR3 length is 14 residues. Per the germline V gene, CDR1 is MNHEY and CDR2 is SVGAGI. The CDR3 DNA follows: TGTGCCAGCAGTCCACTACAGGGGTCAGTAGGCTACACCTTC. It specifies CASSPLQGSVGYTF.

This clone has more than one count but fewer than ten. The genes are TRBV28 and TRBJ2-7; D is possibly TRBD1 or TRBD2 (6 bases each). This CDR3 is 12 amino acids long. Germline V lookup: CDR1 MDHEN, CDR2 SYDVKM. V was pared by 3 bases and J by 6 bases, with 9 bases between. The CDR3 region is CASSLEGGEQYF. In DNA form, the CDR3 reads TGTGCCAGCAGTTTGGAGGGGGGCGAGCAGTACTTC. Full variable domain (rest looked up from reference TRBV28 and TRBJ2-7): DVKVTQSSRYLVKRTGEKVFLECVQDMDHENMFWYRQDPGLGLRLIYFSYDVKMKEKGDIPEGYSVSREKKERFSLILESASTNQTSMYLCASSLEGGEQYFGPGTRLTVT.